The 13 T cell receptor beta chains given below trace back to one sample, sequenced in a study of blood T cell repertoires in COVID-19. Method: immunoSEQ multiplex PCR; TCRdb's copy keeps in-frame clones and lacks some. The sample lists under 250,000 clones, 65% to 90% occurring once. The sequenced material came from peripheral blood. The source of these receptors is a human donor in a cohort sampled during active COVID-19.

The rearrangement joins TRBV7-8 to TRBJ1-2; D is perhaps TRBD1 (5 bases). The V gene lost 5 bases and the J gene lost 3 bases, with 16 bases spanning the gap. There are 15 residues in the CDR3. Germline assignment: CDR1 SGHVS and CDR2 FQNEAQ. CDR3 loop: CASSPFIGEDYGYTF. CDR3 nucleotide sequence: TGTGCCAGCAGCCCCTTCATAGGGGAAGACTATGGCTACACCTTC.

The chain recombines TRBV5-4 with TRBJ1-4, with D unresolved. The V end was cut by 1 base, the J end by 4 bases, with 5 bases between. CDR1 is SGHNT, CDR2 YYREEE, per germline (reference sequence). The CDR3 spans 13 residues. CDR3 region: CASSLSGNEKLFF. The DNA of the CDR3 is TGTGCCAGCAGCTTGAGCGGTAATGAAAAACTGTTTTTT.

V usage is TRBV5-5 and J usage is TRBJ2-7; 9 bases line up with TRBD1. V gave up 0 bases and J gave up 6 bases; unmatched junction bases: 4. The CDR3 totals 14 residues. Germline CDR1 is SGHKS and CDR2 is YYEKEE (reference sequence). CDR3 sequence (DNA): TGTGCCAGCAGCTTGGTACAGGGGGCTGGCGAGCAGTACTTC. This encodes CASSLVQGAGEQYF. Full variable domain (remainder filled in from reference TRBV5-5 and TRBJ2-7): DAGVTQSPTHLIKTRGQQVTLRCSPISGHKSVSWYQQVLGQGPQFIFQYYEKEERGRGNFPDRFSARQFPNYSSELNVNALLLGDSALYLCASSLVQGAGEQYFGPGTRLTVT.

The chain is built from TRBV2 and TRBJ2-7; tentatively, D is TRBD2 (6 bases). Germline V gene lookup returns CDR1 SNHLY and CDR2 FYNNEI. V was trimmed by 7 bases and J by 3 bases, leaving 13 bases between them. The CDR3 sequence is 13 residues long. The CDR3 DNA is TGTGCCAGCATGCGGAATAGCGGCTACGAGCAGTACTTC. Its protein product is CASMRNSGYEQYF. Complete variable domain (other parts from reference TRBV2 and TRBJ2-7): EPEVTQTPSHQVTQMGQEVILRCVPISNHLYFYWYRQILGQKVEFLVSFYNNEISEKSEIFDDQFSVERPDGSNFTLKIRSTKLEDSAMYFCASMRNSGYEQYFGPGTRLTVT.

V gene TRBV5-1 combines with J gene TRBJ1-2; D is unclear. Between the trimmed V and J ends, which lost 2 bases and 1 base, there was a span of 9 bases. Germline V gives CDR1 SGHRS, CDR2 YFSETQ. This CDR3 has 14 amino acids. Here the CDR3 DNA reads TGCGCCAGCAGCTTAGGACTAAGTAACTATGGCTACACCTTC. Its translation: CASSLGLSNYGYTF.

The V and J genes are TRBV27 and TRBJ2-1, with 8 bases identical to TRBD2. The CDR3 is 16 residues long. CDR1 is MNHEY and CDR2 is SMNVEV in the germline V gene (reference sequence). V lost 6 bases, J lost 6 bases, and 13 bases stayed unmatched. CDR3 amino acids: CASSPSGGERGNEQFF. The CDR3 bases are TGTGCCAGCAGCCCGTCCGGGGGGGAGCGGGGCAATGAGCAGTTCTTC.

The chain combines TRBV9 with TRBJ2-3, with 12 bases that match TRBD2. Germline V CDR1 and CDR2: SGDLS, YYNGEE. The junction had 4 bases not matched to a gene; V was cut back by 4 bases and J by 4 bases. The CDR3 covers 15 residues. The CDR3 DNA reads TGTGCCAGCAGCACCCTAGCGGGAGGGCCAGATACGCAGTATTTT. Its protein is CASSTLAGGPDTQYF.

The CDR3 spells CAITESYEQYF. In DNA, the CDR3 is TGTGCCATCACAGAGTCCTACGAGCAGTACTTC. The chain links TRBV2 to TRBJ2-7; D remains unclear. Germline V gene lookup returns CDR1 SNHLY and CDR2 FYNNEI. V dropped 10 bases and J dropped 1 base, with 8 bases sitting between them. The CDR3 has 11 residues.

CDR3 in DNA: TGCGCCAGCAGCTCCCGGGACAGGGTCTACGAGCAGTACTTC. Protein product: CASSSRDRVYEQYF. The V call is TRBV5-1, the J call TRBJ2-7, with 9 bases that match TRBD1. The CDR3 has 14 amino acids. The V segment lost 3 bases and the J segment 3 bases; nucleotides outside the gene matches: 4. The germline V gene has CDR1 SGHRS and CDR2 YFSETQ.

The chain links TRBV28 to TRBJ2-5; D might be TRBD1 (6 bases). Germline V gives CDR1 MDHEN, CDR2 SYDVKM. CDR3 length: 13 residues. The germline V and J ends were trimmed by 7 bases and 3 bases, with 12 bases remaining between them. The CDR3 DNA is TGTGCCAGCATTCAGGGGACGAAAGAGACCCAGTACTTC. Encoded protein: CASIQGTKETQYF.

This clone was seen at least ten times. This chain uses TRBV29-1 with TRBJ2-7; TRBD2 matches at 8 bases. The CDR3 is 13 residues long. The V gene end was trimmed by 6 bases and the J gene end by 0 bases; junction bases not matched to a gene: 4. CDR1 and CDR2 (germline): SQVTM, ANQGSEA. The CDR3, as DNA: TGCAGCGTCCAGAGCGGGAGCTCCTACGAGCAGTACTTC. Amino acid sequence: CSVQSGSSYEQYF.

In this sample, this clone turned up a few times. V gene TRBV5-1 combines with J gene TRBJ2-7; TRBD1 is a possible D gene (5 bases). Trimming removed 9 bases at V and 0 bases at J, with 19 bases between. CDR1 is SGHRS and CDR2 is YFSETQ in the germline V gene. The CDR3 has 15 residues. CDR3 amino acids: CATRRSPDTSYEQYF. In nucleotides, the CDR3 is TGCGCCACCAGAAGGTCCCCGGACACCTCCTACGAGCAGTACTTC.

The chain couples TRBV6-4 to TRBJ2-1; 9 positions agree with TRBD2. The length of the CDR3 is 16 residues. The V gene's germline CDR1 is MRHNA and CDR2 SNTAGT. With 0 bases clipped from V and 5 bases from J, the junction kept 5 bases outside the gene matches. Written as DNA, the CDR3 is TGTGCCAGCAGTGACTCGACTCTAGCGGGGAACAATGAGCAGTTCTTC. Translation gives CASSDSTLAGNNEQFF.